The clone carrying this T cell receptor (beta chain) was detected many times. The antigen is undetermined. This entry is derived from a study of T cells in Graves' hyperthyroidism and ophthalmopathy. Study at large: Any treatment followed the collection of peripheral blood at initial diagnosis.

Notes on the study in general: Using 13 V-J features, a model discriminated ophthalmopathy from stable hyperthyroidism. Median prediction lead before ophthalmopathy onset was 6 to 8 months with the model.

RNA transcripts provided the source from which TCR beta CDR3 regions were amplified. The study used the HTBI primer set for a first-round RT-PCR of the TCR CDR3. In TCRdb, the multiplex PCR reads were re-called with MiXCR into one record per CDR3 protein. In the table there are about 350,000 distinct CDR3 sequences, approximately 16% of which are singletons. Exclusion of a patient resulted from uncontrolled infection, other autoimmune disease, pregnancy or lactation. The sample consisted of blood. This sequence was found in a woman aged 55-70 years with Graves' ophthalmopathy.

CDR3 nucleotide sequence: TGTGCCAGCAGCTCGGGACTAGCGGGATACACAGATACGCAGTATTTT. Protein sequence: CASSSGLAGYTDTQYF. The chain joins TRBV7-9 to TRBJ2-3, with 13 bases identical to TRBD2. The germline V gene has CDR1 SEHNR and CDR2 FQNEAQ (reference sequence). The CDR3 loop spans 16 amino acids. V lost 4 bases to trimming and J lost 2 bases; unmatched junction nucleotides: 3.